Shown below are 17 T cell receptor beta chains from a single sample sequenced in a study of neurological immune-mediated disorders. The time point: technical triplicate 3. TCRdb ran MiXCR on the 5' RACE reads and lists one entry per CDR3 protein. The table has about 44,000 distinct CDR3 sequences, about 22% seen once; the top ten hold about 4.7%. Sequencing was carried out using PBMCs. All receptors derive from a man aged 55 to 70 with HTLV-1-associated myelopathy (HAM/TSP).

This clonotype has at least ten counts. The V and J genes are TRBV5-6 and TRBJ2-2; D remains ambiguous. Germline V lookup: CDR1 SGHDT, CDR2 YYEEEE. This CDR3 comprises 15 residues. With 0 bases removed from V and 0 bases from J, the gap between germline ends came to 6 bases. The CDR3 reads CASSLAGSNTGELFF. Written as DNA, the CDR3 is TGTGCCAGCAGCTTGGCGGGTTCGAACACCGGGGAGCTGTTTTTT.

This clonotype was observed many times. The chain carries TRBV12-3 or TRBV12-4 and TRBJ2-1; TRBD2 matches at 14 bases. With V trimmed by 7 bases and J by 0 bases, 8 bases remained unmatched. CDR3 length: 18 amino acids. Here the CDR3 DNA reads TGTGCCAGCACCGGACTAGCGGGAGGAATAGGCTCCTACAATGAGCAGTTCTTC. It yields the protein CASTGLAGGIGSYNEQFF.

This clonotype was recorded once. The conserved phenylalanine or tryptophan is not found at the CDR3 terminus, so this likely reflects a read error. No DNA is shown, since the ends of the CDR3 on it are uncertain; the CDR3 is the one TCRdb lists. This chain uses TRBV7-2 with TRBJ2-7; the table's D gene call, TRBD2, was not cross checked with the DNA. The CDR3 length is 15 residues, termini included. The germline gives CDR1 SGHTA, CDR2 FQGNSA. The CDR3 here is CASSLASGSSYEQDL.

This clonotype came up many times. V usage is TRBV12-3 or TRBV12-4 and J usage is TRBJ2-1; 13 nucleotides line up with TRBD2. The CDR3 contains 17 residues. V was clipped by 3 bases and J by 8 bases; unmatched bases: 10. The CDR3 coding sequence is TGTGCCAGCAGTTTTGGGACTAGCGGGAAAGTTTGGGATGAGCAGTTCTTC. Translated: CASSFGTSGKVWDEQFF.

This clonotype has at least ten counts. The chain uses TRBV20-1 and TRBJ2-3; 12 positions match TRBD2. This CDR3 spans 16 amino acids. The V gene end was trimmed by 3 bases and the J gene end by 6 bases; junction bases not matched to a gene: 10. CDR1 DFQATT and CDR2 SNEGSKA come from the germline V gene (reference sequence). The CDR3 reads CSARGASGRAPDTQYF. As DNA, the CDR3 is TGCAGTGCTAGGGGGGCTAGCGGGAGGGCCCCGGATACGCAGTATTTT.

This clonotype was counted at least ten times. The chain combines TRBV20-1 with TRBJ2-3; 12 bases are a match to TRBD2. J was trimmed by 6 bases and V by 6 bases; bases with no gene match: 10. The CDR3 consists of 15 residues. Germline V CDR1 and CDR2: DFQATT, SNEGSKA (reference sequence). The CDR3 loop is CSAFLAGGAPDTQYF. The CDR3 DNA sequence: TGCAGTGCGTTTCTAGCGGGGGGGGCACCCGATACGCAGTATTTT.

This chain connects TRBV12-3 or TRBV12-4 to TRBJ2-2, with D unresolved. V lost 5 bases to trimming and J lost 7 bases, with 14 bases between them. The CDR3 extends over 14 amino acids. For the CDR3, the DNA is TGTGCCAGCAGTGGCCCTCTAGGCGGCGGGGAGCTGTTTTTT. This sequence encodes CASSGPLGGGELFF.

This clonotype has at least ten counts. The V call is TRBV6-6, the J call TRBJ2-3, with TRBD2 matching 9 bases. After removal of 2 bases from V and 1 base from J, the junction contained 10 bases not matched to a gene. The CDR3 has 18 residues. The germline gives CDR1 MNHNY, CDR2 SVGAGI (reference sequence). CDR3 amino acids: CASSYVTSGRKGTDTQYF. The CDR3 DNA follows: TGTGCCAGCAGTTACGTGACTAGCGGAAGGAAAGGCACAGATACGCAGTATTTT.

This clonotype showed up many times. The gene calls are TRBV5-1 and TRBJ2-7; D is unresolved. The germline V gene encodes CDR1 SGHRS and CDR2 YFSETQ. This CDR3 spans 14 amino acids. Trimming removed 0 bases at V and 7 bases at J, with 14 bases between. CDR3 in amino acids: CASSLATQVGEQYF. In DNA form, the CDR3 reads TGCGCCAGCAGCTTGGCCACACAAGTGGGGGAGCAGTACTTC.

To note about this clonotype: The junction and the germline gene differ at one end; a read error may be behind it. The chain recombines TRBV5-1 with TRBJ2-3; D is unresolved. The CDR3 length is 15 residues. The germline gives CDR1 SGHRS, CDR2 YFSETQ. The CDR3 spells CASSLAVGQTDTQYF. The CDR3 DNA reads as TGTGCCAGCAGCTTGGCGGTAGGCCAGACAGATACGCAGTATTTT.

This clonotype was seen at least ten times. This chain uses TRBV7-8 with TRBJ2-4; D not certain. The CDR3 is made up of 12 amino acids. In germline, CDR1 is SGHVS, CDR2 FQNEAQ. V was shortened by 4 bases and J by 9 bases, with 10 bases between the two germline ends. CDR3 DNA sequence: TGTGCCAGCAGCTCGGGTAGTAGCATTCAGTACTTC. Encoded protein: CASSSGSSIQYF.

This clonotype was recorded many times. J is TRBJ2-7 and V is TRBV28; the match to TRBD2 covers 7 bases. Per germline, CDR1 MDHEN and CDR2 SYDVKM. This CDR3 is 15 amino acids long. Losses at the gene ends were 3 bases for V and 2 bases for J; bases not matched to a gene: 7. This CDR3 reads CASSFPLGGAYEQYF. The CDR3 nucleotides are TGTGCCAGCAGTTTCCCCCTGGGGGGGGCCTACGAGCAGTACTTC.

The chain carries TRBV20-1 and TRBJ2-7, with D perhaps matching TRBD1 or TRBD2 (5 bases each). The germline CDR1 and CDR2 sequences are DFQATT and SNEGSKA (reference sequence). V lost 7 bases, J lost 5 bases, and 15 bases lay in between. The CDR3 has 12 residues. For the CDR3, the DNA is TGCAGTGTGGCAGAGGGGTTCCACGAGCAGTACTTC. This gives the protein CSVAEGFHEQYF.

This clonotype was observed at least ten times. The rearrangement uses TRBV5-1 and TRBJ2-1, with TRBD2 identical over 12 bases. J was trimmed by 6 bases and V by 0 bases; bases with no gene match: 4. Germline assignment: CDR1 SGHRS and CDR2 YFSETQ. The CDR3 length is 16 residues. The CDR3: CASSLGVTSGSNEQFF. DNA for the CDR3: TGCGCCAGCAGCTTGGGAGTGACTAGCGGGAGCAATGAGCAGTTCTTC.

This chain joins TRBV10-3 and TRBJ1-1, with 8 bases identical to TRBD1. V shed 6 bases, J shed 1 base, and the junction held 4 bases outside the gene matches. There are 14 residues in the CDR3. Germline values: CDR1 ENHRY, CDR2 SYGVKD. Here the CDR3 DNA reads TGTGCCATCAGCCGGACAGGGAGGAACACTGAAGCTTTCTTT. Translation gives CAISRTGRNTEAFF.

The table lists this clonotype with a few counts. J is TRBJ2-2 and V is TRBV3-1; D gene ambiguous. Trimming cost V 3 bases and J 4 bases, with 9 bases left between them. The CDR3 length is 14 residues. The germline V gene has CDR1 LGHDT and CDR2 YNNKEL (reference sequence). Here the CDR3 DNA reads TGTGCCAGCAGCCAGCGCCCTAGCACCGGGGAGCTGTTTTTT. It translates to CASSQRPSTGELFF.

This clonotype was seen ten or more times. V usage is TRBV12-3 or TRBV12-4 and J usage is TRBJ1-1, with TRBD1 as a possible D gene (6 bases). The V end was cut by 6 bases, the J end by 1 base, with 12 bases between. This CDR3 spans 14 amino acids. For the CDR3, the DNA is TGTGCCAGCAGGAGGGGGACTGGGAACACTGAAGCTTTCTTT. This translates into CASRRGTGNTEAFF.